The next 14 T cell receptor beta chains were all read from a single sample in a study of cytomegalovirus exposure and HLA in healthy donors. 60 Vbeta and 13 Jbeta primers were used in PCR. Data came from immunoSEQ multiplex PCR; TCRdb stores just in-frame clones and leaves some out. Among some 130,000 clones, roughly 74% were seen once, and the ten largest hold approximately 7%. Material: PBMCs. The receptors originated from a male donor in good health and CMV-seronegative.

The chain has TRBV27 and TRBJ2-7, with 8 bases lining up with TRBD1. The germline CDR1 and CDR2 sequences are MNHEY and SMNVEV (reference sequence). Trimming cost V 6 bases and J 6 bases; bases outside gene matches: 1. This CDR3 region has 11 residues. The CDR3, as DNA: TGTGCCAGCAGCACAGGGGGCGAGCAGTACTTC. Translated: CASSTGGEQYF.

The chain has TRBV30 and TRBJ2-2; 7 bases are a match to TRBD1. Germline V gives CDR1 GTSNPN, CDR2 SVGIG (reference sequence). V shed 5 bases, J shed 4 bases, and the junction held 4 bases outside the gene matches. The CDR3 spans 13 residues. The CDR3 protein is CAWATGVTGELFF. CDR3 sequence (DNA): TGTGCCTGGGCTACAGGGGTCACCGGGGAGCTGTTTTTT.

This clone showed up just a few times. This chain uses TRBV5-1 with TRBJ2-1; TRBD2 matches 11 bases. This CDR3 comprises 15 residues. Unmatched junction bases numbered 4, after V lost 3 bases and J lost 5 bases. CDR1 and CDR2 from the germline V gene are SGHRS and YFSETQ. The CDR3 here is CASSWGLAANNEQFF. CDR3 sequence (DNA): TGCGCCAGCAGCTGGGGACTAGCGGCGAACAATGAGCAGTTCTTC.

Only a few counts were recorded for this clone. The chain uses TRBV5-6 and TRBJ1-6, with a weak D call TRBD1 (5 bases). Germline CDR1 SGHDT, CDR2 YYEEEE. V lost 1 base to trimming and J lost 9 bases, with 14 bases between them. This CDR3 has 15 residues. CDR3 loop: CASSLIGAGVSPLHF. CDR3 coding DNA: TGTGCCAGCAGCTTGATAGGGGCTGGAGTTTCACCCCTCCACTTT.

This CDR3 reads CASAGQVNQPQHF. In nucleotides, the CDR3 is TGTGCCAGCGCCGGACAGGTCAATCAGCCCCAGCATTTT. The chain recombines TRBV2 with TRBJ1-5; the match to TRBD1 covers 7 bases. Germline CDR1 and CDR2: SNHLY and FYNNEI. V lost 8 bases and J lost 3; bases outside the gene matches: 4. The length of the CDR3 is 13 residues.

The chain recombines TRBV7-8 with TRBJ1-3; D is unresolved. Per germline, CDR1 SGHVS and CDR2 FQNEAQ. The V gene lost 3 bases and the J gene lost 0 bases, with 12 bases spanning the gap. There are 16 residues in the CDR3. CDR3 coding DNA: TGTGCCAGCAGCTTCGTGGAGGGTTACTCTGGAAACACCATATATTTT. Its protein is CASSFVEGYSGNTIYF.

The chain has TRBV5-6 and TRBJ1-1, with D tentatively TRBD1 (6 bases). CDR3 length equals 15 residues. CDR1 is SGHDT and CDR2 is YYEEEE in the germline V gene. Trimming cost V 0 bases and J 2 bases, with 11 bases left between them. Here the CDR3 reads CASSLVSGTNTEAFF. CDR3 sequence (DNA): TGTGCCAGCAGCTTGGTTTCAGGGACAAACACTGAAGCTTTCTTT.

CDR3 sequence reads: CASRDARGLGTDTQYF. In DNA, the CDR3 is TGTGCCAGCAGAGACGCCAGGGGGCTAGGCACAGATACGCAGTATTTT. V usage is TRBV28 and J usage is TRBJ2-3; TRBD1 matches at 8 bases. This CDR3 contains 16 residues. The trim removed 6 bases at V and 1 base at J, leaving 9 bases unmatched. Germline V gene data show CDR1 as MDHEN and CDR2 as SYDVKM. The variable domain in full, completed from reference TRBV28 and TRBJ2-3, reads DVKVTQSSRYLVKRTGEKVFLECVQDMDHENMFWYRQDPGLGLRLIYFSYDVKMKEKGDIPEGYSVSREKKERFSLILESASTNQTSMYLCASRDARGLGTDTQYFGPGTRLTVL.

The V gene is TRBV30, the J gene TRBJ2-2; the D gene is possibly TRBD2 (5 bases). Between the trimmed V and J ends, which lost 1 base and 2 bases, there was a span of 11 bases. This CDR3 region has 15 residues. Germline lookup yields CDR1 GTSNPN and CDR2 SVGIG (reference sequence). The CDR3 region has the DNA TGTGCCTGGAGTGAGACCGGGATAAACACCGGGGAGCTGTTTTTT. This translates into CAWSETGINTGELFF.

This clone was found a few times. This rearrangement joins TRBV11-2 to TRBJ2-7; 8 nucleotides align to TRBD2. Germline loops: CDR1 SGHAT, CDR2 FQNNGV. The CDR3 covers 13 residues. Trimming removed 6 bases from V and 4 bases from J; junction bases left unmatched: 5. The CDR3 DNA follows: TGTGCCAGCAGTTTTAGCGGGGATTACGAGCAGTACTTC. As protein: CASSFSGDYEQYF.

The chain has TRBV4-2 and TRBJ2-5; TRBD2 matches at 10 bases. The CDR3 is made up of 16 amino acids. The junction had 6 bases not matched to a gene; V was cut back by 0 bases and J by 5 bases. CDR1 is LGHNA and CDR2 is YNFKEQ in the germline V gene. The CDR3, as DNA: TGTGCCAGCAGCCAAGACGCTAGCGGGGGCGTGGAGACCCAGTACTTC. Translated: CASSQDASGGVETQYF.

The V and J genes are TRBV30 and TRBJ2-5; tentatively, D is TRBD1 (6 bases). Germline CDR1 reads GTSNPN; CDR2 reads SVGIG (reference sequence). With 3 bases removed from V and 1 base from J, the gap between germline ends came to 9 bases. This CDR3 is 13 amino acids long. CDR3 protein: CAWSGTLQETQYF. DNA for the CDR3: TGTGCCTGGAGCGGGACACTCCAAGAGACCCAGTACTTC.

The chain joins TRBV9 to TRBJ1-2; D remains ambiguous. Germline-derived CDR1 and CDR2 are SGDLS and YYNGEE. Trimming cost V 4 bases and J 8 bases, with 9 bases left between them. The CDR3 sequence is 11 residues long. CDR3 sequence reads: CASSLNSGYTF. The CDR3 nucleotides are TGTGCCAGCAGCTTAAACAGCGGCTACACCTTC.

This clone appeared a few times. The chain combines TRBV7-2 with TRBJ1-2, with D tentatively TRBD1 (6 bases). Germline assignment: CDR1 SGHTA and CDR2 FQGNSA. The CDR3 is made up of 16 amino acids. With 2 bases removed from V and 4 bases from J, the gap between germline ends came to 17 bases. The CDR3 nucleotides read TGTGCCAGCAGCTTATCGGGACAACTATTGGGCTATGGCTACACCTTC. As protein: CASSLSGQLLGYGYTF.